This TCR beta chain is from a study of tumor-infiltrating lymphocytes in oesophageal squamous cell carcinoma. MiXCR, run by TCRdb on the PCR reads, gives a single entry per CDR3 protein. The data hold 20,000 to 25,000 distinct CDR3 sequences, with over 30% observed a single time. A note on this clonotype: One end of the junction is discordant with germline, which a read error may explain.

Per germline, CDR1 SGHRS and CDR2 YFSETQ. This CDR3 spans 16 amino acids. The chain employs TRBV5-1 and TRBJ2-5; the D is unclear. This receptor was obtained from a female donor with esophageal squamous cell carcinoma. Sequencing was carried out using esophageal tumor tissue. The CDR3 DNA sequence: TGCGCCAGCAGCTTCTCTTCGAGACGGCCGAACACTGAAGCTTTCTTC. It codes for CASSFSSRRPNTEAFF.